Listed here are 3 T cell receptor beta chains from one sample, sequenced in a study of blood T cell repertoires in COVID-19 (dated by TCRdb to 2020 to 2022). The library was made by the immunoSEQ multiplex PCR assay. TCRdb re-hosts the immuneACCESS table, in-frame sequences only. Its copies lack some clones; in the studies checked, an unresolved V gene accounts for under half of them, and the cause for the rest is not known. Here the sample has around 100,000 clones; about 86% occur a single time. Together, the top ten hold about 4.6% of the sample. Material for sequencing was peripheral blood. All receptors come from a human donor in a cohort sampled during active COVID-19.

The chain employs TRBV27 and TRBJ2-1; D might be TRBD2 (6 bases). Trimming took off 1 base at V and 5 bases at J, with 12 bases between the two ends. The CDR3 has 15 amino acids. Germline V CDR1 and CDR2: MNHEY, SMNVEV (reference sequence). For the CDR3, the DNA is TGTGCCAGCAGTTTATTGGGGAGGACTAACAATGAGCAGTTCTTC. This encodes CASSLLGRTNNEQFF.

The chain couples TRBV28 to TRBJ1-2; tentative D call: TRBD1 (5 bases). CDR1 is MDHEN and CDR2 is SYDVKM in the germline V gene. CDR3 size: 13 residues. Trimming shortened V by 2 bases and J by 4 bases, and 8 bases separated the two germline ends. The chain's CDR3 is CASSLNQGYGYTF. The CDR3 nucleotides are TGTGCCAGCAGTTTAAACCAGGGCTATGGCTACACCTTC.

This clone occurred once. The V and J genes are TRBV29-1 and TRBJ2-7, with TRBD1 matching 9 bases. CDR3 length: 15 amino acids. Losses at the gene ends were 6 bases for V and 2 bases for J; bases not matched to a gene: 11. CDR1 and CDR2 (germline): SQVTM, ANQGSEA. The CDR3 protein is CSVQTPGQGPYEQYF. The CDR3 DNA reads as TGCAGCGTCCAGACCCCGGGACAGGGTCCCTACGAGCAGTACTTC.